This TCR beta chain came from a study of blood T cell repertoires in COVID-19. In the study overall: COVID-19 samples from acute and convalescent phases originated in the United States, Italy and Spain.

Here immunoSEQ multiplex PCR was the method, and the copy in TCRdb shows in-frame clones only, minus some. Among some 400,000 clones listed, approximately 90% were seen once. The CDR3 loop spans 15 amino acids. The ends were cut back, 0 bases at V and 4 bases at J, with 11 bases in the middle. The germline V gene encodes CDR1 MNHEY and CDR2 SVGAGI. Those who participated ranged in age from roughly 18 to 100 years and resided in roughly 26 US areas. Each participant's cohort was designated according to participant-reported clinical history. Among Cohort 3 donors, those recovered had two negative PCRs, clearance, or symptom resolution.

Sequencing was performed on PBMCs or T cells enriched from blood (not recorded which). This clonotype was sampled from a man under 40 who had recovered from COVID-19. This chain links TRBV6-5 with TRBJ2-3; TRBD2 is a possible D gene (5 bases). The CDR3 nucleotides read TGTGCCAGCAGTTACTCCGTCGGAGGCCCAGATACGCAGTATTTT. Translating it yields CASSYSVGGPDTQYF.